This TCR beta chain came from a study of cytomegalovirus exposure and HLA in healthy donors. Regarding the study as a whole: Indistinguishable V segments, including TRBV6-2 and TRBV6-3, were excluded. Later analysis identified a missense DCLRE1C variant that was linked to TCR beta V- and J-gene trimming. Earlier analysis looked at TCR beta V segments, and most were productive about 87% or about 30% of the time.

The study ran its PCR with 60 Vbeta and 13 Jbeta primers. The protocol was immunoSEQ multiplex PCR, while the TCRdb copy is restricted to in-frame clones and leaves out a portion. The sample yields about 180,000 clones, roughly 80% seen once. Regarding this clone: Its specificity is not known.

CDR1 and CDR2 (germline): KGHSH, LQKENI. Trimming left V 6 bases short and J 4 bases short, with 16 bases between. The CDR3 has 16 residues. The specimen sequenced was PBMCs. This receptor was taken from a man aged 25 to 45 in good health and CMV-seropositive. The chain combines TRBV18 with TRBJ2-6; D possibly corresponds to TRBD1 (5 bases). The CDR3 sequence is CASSQTQGGGANVLTF. The DNA of the CDR3 is TGTGCCAGCTCCCAAACTCAGGGTGGAGGGGCCAACGTCCTGACTTTC.